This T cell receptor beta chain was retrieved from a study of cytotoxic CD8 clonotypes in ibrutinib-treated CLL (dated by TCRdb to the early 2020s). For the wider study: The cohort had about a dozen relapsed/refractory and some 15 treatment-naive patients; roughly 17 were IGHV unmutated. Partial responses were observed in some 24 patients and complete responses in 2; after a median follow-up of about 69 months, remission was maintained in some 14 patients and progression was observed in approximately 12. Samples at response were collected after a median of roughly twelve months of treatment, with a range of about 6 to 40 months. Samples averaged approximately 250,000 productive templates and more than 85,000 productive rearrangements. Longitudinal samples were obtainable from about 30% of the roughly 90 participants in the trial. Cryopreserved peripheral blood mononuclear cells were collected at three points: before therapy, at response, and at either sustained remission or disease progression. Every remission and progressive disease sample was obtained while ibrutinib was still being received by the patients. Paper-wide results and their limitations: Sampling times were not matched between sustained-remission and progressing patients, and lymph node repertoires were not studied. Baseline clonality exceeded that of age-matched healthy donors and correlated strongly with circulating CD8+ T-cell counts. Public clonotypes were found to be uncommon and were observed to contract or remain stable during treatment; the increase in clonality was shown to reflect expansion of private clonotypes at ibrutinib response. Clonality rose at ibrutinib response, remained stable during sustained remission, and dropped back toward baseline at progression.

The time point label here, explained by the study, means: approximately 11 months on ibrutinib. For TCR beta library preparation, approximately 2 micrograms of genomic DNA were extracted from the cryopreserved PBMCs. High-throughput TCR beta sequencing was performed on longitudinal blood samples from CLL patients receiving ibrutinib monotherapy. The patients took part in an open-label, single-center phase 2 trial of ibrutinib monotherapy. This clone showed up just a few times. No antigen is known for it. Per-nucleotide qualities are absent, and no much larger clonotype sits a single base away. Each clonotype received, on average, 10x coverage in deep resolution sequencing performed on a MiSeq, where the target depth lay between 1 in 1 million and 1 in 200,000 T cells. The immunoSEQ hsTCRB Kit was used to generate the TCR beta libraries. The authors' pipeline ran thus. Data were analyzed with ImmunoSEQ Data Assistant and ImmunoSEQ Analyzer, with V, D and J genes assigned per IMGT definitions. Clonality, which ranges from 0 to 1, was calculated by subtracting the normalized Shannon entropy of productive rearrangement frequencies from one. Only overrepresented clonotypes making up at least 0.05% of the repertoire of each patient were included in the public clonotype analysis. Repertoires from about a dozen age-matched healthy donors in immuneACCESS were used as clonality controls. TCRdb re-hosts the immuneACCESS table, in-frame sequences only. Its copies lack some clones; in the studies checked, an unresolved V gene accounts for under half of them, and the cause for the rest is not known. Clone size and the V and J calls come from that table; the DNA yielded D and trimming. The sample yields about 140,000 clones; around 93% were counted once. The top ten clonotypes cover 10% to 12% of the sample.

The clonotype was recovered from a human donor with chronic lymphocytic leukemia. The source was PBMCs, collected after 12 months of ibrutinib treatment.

In nucleotide form, the sequence is TGTGCCAGCAGCTTGGATCTGGGCGGGAACCCCTATGGCTACACCTTC. This yields the protein CASSLDLGGNPYGYTF. The sequence is built from TRBV5-4 and TRBJ1-2, with the D gene not confidently named. CDR1 and CDR2 are read off the germline V gene (reference sequence) as SGHNT and YYREEE. V lost 0 bases and J lost 4 bases; the stretch between them is 16 bases long. The CDR3 goes from the cysteine to the phenylalanine over 16 residues. CDR3 DNA is the only sequence kept; it has 48 bases, read in frame from the first base. When the CDR3 is completed using the reference TRBV5-4 and TRBJ1-2 genes on either side, the full variable domain is ETGVTQSPTHLIKTRGQQVTLRCSSQSGHNTVSWYQQALGQGPQFIFQYYREEENGRGNFPPRFSGLQFPNYSSELNVNALELDDSALYLCASSLDLGGNPYGYTFGSGTRLTVV.